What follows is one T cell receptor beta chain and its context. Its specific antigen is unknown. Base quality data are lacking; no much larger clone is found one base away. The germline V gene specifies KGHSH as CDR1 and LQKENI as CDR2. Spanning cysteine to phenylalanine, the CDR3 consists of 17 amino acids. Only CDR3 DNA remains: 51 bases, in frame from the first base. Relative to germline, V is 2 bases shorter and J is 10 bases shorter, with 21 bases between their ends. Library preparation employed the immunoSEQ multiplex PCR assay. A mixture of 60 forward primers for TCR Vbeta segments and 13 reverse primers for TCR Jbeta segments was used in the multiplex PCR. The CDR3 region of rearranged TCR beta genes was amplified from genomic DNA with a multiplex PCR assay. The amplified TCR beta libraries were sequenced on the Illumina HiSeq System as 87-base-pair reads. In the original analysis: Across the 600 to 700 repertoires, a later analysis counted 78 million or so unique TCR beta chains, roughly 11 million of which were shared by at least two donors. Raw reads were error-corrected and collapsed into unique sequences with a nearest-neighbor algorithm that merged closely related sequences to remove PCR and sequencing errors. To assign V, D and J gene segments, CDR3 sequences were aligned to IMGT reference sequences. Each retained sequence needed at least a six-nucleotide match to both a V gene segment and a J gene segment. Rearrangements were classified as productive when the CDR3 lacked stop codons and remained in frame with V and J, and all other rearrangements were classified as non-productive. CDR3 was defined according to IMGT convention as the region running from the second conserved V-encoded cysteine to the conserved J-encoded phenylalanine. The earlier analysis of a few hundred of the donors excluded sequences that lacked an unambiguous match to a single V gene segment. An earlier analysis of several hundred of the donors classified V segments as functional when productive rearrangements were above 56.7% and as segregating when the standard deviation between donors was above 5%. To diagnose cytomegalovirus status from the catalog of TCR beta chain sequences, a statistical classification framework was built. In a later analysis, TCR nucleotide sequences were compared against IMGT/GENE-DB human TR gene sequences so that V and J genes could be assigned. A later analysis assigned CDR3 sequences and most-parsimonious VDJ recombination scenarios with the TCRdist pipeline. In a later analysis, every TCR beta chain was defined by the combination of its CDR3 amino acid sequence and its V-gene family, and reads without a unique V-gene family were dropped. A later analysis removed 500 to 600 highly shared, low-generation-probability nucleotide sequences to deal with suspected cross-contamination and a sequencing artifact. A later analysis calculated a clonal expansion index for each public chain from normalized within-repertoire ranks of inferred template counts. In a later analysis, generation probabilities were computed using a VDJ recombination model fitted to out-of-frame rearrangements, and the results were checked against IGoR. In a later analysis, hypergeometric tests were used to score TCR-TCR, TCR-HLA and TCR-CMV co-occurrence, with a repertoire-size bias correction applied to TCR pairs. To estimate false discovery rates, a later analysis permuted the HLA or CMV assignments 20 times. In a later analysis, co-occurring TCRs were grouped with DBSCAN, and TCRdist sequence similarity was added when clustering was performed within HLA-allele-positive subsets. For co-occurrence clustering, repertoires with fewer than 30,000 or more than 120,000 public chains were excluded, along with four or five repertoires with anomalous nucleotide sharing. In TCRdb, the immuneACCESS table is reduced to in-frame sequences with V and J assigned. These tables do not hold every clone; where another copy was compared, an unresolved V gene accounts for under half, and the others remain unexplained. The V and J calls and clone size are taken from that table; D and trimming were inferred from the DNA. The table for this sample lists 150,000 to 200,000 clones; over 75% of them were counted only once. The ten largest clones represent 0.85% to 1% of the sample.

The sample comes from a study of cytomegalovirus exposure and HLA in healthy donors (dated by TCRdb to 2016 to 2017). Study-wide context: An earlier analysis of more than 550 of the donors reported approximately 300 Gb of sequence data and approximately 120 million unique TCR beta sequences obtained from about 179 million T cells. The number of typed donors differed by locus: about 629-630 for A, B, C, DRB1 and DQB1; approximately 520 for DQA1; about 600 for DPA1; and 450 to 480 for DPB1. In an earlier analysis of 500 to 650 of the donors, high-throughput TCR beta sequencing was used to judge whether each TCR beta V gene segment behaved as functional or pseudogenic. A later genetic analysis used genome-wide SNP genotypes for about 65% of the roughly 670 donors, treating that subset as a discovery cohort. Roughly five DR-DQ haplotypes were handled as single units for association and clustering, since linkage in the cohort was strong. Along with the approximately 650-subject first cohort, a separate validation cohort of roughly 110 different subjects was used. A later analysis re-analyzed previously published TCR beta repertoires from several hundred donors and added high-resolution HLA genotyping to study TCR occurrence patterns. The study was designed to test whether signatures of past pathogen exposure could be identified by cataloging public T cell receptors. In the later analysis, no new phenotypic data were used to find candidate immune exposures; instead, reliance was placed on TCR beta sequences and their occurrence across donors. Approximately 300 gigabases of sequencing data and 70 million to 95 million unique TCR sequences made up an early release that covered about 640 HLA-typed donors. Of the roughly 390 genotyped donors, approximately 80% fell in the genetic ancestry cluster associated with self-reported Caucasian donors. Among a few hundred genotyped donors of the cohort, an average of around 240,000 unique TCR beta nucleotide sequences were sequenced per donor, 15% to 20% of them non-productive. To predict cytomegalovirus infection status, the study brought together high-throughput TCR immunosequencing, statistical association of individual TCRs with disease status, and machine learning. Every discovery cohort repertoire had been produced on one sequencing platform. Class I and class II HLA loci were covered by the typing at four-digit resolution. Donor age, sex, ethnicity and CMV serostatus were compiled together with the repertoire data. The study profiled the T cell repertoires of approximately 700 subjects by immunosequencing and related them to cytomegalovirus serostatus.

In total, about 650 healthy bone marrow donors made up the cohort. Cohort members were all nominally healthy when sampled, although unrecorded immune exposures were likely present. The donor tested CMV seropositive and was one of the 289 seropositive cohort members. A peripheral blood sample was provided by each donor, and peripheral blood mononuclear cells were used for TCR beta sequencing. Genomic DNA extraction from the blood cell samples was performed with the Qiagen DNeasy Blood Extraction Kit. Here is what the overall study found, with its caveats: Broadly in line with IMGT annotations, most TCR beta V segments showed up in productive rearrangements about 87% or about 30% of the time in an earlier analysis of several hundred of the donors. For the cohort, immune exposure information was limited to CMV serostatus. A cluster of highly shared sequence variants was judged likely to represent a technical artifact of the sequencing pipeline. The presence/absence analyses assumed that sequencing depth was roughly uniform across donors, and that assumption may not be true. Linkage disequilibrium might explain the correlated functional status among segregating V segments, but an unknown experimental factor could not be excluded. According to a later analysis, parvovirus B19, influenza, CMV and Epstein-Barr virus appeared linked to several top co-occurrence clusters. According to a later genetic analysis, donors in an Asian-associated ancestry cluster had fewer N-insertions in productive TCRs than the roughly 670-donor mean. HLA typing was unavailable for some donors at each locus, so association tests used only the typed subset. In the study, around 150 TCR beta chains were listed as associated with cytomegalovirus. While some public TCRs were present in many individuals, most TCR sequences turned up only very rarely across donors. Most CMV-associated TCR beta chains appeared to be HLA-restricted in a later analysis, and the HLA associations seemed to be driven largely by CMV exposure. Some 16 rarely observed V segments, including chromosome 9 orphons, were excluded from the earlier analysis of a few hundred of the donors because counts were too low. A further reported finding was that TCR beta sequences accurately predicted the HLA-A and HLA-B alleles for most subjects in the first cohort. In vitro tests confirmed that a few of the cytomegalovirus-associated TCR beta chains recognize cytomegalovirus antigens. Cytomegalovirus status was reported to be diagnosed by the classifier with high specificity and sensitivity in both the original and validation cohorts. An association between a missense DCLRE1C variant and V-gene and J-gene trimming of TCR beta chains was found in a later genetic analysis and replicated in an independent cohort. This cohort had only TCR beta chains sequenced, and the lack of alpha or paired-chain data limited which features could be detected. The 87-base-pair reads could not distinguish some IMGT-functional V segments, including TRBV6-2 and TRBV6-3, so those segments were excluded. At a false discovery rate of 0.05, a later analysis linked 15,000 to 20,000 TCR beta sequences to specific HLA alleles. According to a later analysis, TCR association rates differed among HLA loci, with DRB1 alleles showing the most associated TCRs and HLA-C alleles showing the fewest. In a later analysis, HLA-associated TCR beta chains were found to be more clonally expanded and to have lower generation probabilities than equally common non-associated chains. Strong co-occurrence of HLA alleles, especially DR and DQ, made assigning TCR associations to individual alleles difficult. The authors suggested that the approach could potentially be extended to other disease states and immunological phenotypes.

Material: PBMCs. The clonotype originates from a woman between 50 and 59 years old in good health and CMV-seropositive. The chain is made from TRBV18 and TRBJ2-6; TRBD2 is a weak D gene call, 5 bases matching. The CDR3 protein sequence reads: CASSPVVGVGSANVLTF. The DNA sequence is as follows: TGTGCCAGCTCACCAGTCGTCGGGGTCGGGTCGGCAAACGTCCTGACTTTC.